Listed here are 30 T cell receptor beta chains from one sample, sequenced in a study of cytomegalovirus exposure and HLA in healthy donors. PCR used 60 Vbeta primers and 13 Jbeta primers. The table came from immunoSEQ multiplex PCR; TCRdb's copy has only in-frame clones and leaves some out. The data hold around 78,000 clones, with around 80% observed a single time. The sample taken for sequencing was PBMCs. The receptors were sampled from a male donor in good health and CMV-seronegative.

As DNA, the CDR3 is TGTGCCAGCAGCTTAAGGGGTTGGGGGGAAGGGTATAGCAATCAGCCCCAGCATTTT. Encoded protein: CASSLRGWGEGYSNQPQHF. The chain couples TRBV7-8 to TRBJ1-5; perhaps TRBD1 as D (5 bases). This CDR3 comprises 19 residues. Germline V gives CDR1 SGHVS, CDR2 FQNEAQ. Trimming shortened V by 2 bases and J by 0 bases, and 20 bases separated the two germline ends.

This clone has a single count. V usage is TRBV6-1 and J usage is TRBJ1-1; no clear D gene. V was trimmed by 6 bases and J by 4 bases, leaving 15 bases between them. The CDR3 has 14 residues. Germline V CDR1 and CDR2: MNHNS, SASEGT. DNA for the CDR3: TGTGCCAGCAGCCCCGCAGTCTTTGGCACTGAAGCTTTCTTT. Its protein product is CASSPAVFGTEAFF.

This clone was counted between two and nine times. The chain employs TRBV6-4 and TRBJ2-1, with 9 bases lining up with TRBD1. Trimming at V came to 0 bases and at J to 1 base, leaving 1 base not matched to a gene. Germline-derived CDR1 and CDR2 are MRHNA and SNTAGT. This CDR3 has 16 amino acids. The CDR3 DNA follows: TGTGCCAGCAGTGACTCGGGGACAGGGTCCTACAATGAGCAGTTCTTC. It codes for CASSDSGTGSYNEQFF.

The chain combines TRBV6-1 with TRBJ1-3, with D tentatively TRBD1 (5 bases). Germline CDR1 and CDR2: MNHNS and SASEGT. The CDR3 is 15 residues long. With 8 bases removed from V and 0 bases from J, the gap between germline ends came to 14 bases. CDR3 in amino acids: CASQSRGGSGNTIYF. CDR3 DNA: TGTGCCAGCCAATCCCGGGGGGGCTCTGGAAACACCATATATTTT.

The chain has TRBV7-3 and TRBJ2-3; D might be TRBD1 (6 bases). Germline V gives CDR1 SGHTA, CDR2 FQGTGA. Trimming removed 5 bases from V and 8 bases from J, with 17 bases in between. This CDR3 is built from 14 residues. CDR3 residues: CASSEVAAQGTQYF. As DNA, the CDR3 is TGTGCCAGCAGCGAGGTCGCCGCACAGGGTACGCAGTATTTT.

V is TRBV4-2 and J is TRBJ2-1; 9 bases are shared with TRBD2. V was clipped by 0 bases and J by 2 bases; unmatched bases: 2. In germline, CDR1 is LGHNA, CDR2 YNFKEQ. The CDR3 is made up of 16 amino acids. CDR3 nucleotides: TGTGCCAGCAGCCAAGAGGAGCGGGGGGCCTACAATGAGCAGTTCTTC. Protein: CASSQEERGAYNEQFF.

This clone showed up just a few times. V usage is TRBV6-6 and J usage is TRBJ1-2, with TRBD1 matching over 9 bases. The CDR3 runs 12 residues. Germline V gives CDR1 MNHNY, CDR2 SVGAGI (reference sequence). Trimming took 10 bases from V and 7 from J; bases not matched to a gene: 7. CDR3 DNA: TGTGCCACGTACAGGGGGCTTGCTGGCTACACCTTC. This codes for CATYRGLAGYTF.

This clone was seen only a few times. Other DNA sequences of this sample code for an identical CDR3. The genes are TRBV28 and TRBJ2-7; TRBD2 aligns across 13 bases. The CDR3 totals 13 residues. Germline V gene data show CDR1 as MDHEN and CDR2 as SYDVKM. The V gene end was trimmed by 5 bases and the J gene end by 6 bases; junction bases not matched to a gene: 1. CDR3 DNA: TGTGCCAGCAGTGGACTAGCGGGAGTCGAGCAGTACTTC. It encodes CASSGLAGVEQYF.

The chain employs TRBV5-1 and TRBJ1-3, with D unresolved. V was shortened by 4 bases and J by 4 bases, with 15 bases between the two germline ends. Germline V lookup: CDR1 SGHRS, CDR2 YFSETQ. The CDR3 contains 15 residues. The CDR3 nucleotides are TGCGCCAGCAGCGCCCAGGCGGGTGCAGGAAACACCATATATTTT. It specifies CASSAQAGAGNTIYF.

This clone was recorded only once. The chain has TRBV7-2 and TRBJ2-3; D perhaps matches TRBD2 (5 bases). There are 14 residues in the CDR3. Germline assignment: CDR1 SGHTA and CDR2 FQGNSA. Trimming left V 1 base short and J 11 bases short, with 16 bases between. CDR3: CASSLDPKADEQYF. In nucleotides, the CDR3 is TGTGCCAGCAGCTTAGACCCGAAAGCGGACGAGCAGTATTTT.

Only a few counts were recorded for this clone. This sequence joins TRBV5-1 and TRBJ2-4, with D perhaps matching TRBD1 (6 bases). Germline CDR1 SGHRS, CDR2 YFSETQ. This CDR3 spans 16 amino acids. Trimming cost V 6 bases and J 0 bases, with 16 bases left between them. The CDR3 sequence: CASTGEGDLAKNIQYF. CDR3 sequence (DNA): TGCGCCAGCACCGGCGAGGGGGATCTAGCCAAAAACATTCAGTACTTC.

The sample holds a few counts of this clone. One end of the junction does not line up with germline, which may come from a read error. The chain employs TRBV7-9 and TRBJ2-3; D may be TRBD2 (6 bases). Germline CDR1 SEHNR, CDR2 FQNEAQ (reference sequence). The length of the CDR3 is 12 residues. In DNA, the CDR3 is TGTTCCAGCAGAACTAGCTGGGATACGCAGTATTTT. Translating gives CSSRTSWDTQYF.

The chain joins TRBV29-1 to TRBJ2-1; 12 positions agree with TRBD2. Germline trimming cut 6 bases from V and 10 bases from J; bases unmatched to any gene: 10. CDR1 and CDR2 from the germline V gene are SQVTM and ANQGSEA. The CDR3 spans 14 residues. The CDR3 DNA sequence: TGCAGCGTCTGGCTAGCGGGGGGGACAGGGGAGCAGTTCTTC. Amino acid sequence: CSVWLAGGTGEQFF.

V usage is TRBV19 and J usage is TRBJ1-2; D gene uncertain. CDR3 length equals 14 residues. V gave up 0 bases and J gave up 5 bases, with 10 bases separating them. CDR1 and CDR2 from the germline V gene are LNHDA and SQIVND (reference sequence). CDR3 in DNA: TGTGCCAGTAGTATAGAATCAGATCGATATGGCTACACCTTC. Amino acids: CASSIESDRYGYTF. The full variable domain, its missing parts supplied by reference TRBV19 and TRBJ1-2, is DGGITQSPKYLFRKEGQNVTLSCEQNLNHDAMYWYRQDPGQGLRLIYYSQIVNDFQKGDIAEGYSVSREKKESFPLTVTSAQKNPTAFYLCASSIESDRYGYTFGSGTRLTVV.

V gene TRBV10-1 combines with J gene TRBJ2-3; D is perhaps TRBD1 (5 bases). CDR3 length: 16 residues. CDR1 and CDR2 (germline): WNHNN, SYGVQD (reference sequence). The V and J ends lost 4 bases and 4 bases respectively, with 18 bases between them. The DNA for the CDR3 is TGCGCCAGCAGTGCCAGAATGGGGCAGGGATCAGATACGCAGTATTTT. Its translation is CASSARMGQGSDTQYF.

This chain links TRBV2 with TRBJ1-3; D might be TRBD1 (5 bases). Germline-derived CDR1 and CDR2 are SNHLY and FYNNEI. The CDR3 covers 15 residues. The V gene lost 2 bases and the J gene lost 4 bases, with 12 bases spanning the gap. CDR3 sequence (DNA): TGTGCCAGCAGTGAATACAGGTTGGCCGGAAACACCATATATTTT. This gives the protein CASSEYRLAGNTIYF. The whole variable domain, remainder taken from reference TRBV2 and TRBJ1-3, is EPEVTQTPSHQVTQMGQEVILRCVPISNHLYFYWYRQILGQKVEFLVSFYNNEISEKSEIFDDQFSVERPDGSNFTLKIRSTKLEDSAMYFCASSEYRLAGNTIYFGEGSWLTVV.

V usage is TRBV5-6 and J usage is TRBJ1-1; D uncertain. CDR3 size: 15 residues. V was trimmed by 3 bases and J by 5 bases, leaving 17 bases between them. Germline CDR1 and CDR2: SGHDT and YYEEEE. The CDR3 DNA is TGTGCCAGCAGCTCGAGGGCGTCGAGACGGACTGAAGCTTTCTTT. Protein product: CASSSRASRRTEAFF.

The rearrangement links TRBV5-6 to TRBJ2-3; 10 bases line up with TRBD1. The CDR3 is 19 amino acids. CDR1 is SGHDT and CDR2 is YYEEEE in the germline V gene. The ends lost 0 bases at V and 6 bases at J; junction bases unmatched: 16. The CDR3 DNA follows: TGTGCCAGCAGCTTGGATGAGGGACATTGGGGACAGGGGCCTGATACGCAGTATTTT. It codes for CASSLDEGHWGQGPDTQYF. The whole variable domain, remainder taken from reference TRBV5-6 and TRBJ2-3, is DAGVTQSPTHLIKTRGQQVTLRCSPKSGHDTVSWYQQALGQGPQFIFQYYEEEERQRGNFPDRFSGHQFPNYSSELNVNALLLGDSALYLCASSLDEGHWGQGPDTQYFGPGTRLTVL.

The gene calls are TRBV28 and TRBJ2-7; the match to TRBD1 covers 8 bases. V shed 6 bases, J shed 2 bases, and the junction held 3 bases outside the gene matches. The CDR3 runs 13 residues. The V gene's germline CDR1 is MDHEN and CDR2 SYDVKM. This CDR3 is CASSLTGAYEQYF. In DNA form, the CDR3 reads TGTGCCAGCAGCCTGACAGGGGCCTACGAGCAGTACTTC. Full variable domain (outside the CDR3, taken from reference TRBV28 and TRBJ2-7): DVKVTQSSRYLVKRTGEKVFLECVQDMDHENMFWYRQDPGLGLRLIYFSYDVKMKEKGDIPEGYSVSREKKERFSLILESASTNQTSMYLCASSLTGAYEQYFGPGTRLTVT.

CDR3: CASSFPAGGLRTDTQYF. Written as DNA, the CDR3 is TGTGCCAGCAGCTTCCCAGCGGGGGGGCTTCGCACAGATACGCAGTATTTT. V is TRBV7-2 and J is TRBJ2-3; TRBD2 aligns across 10 bases. Germline V gene sequence: CDR1 SGHTA, CDR2 FQGNSA. The junction had 7 bases not matched to a gene; V was cut back by 3 bases and J by 1 base. The length of the CDR3 is 17 residues.

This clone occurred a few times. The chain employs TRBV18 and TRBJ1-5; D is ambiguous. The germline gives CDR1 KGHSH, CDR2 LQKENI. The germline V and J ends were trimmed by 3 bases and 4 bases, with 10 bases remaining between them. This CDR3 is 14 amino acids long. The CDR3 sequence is CASSPSSENQPQHF. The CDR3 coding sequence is TGTGCCAGCTCACCTAGTTCTGAGAATCAGCCCCAGCATTTT. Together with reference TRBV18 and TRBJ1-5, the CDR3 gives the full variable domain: NAGVMQNPRHLVRRRGQEARLRCSPMKGHSHVYWYRQLPEEGLKFMVYLQKENIIDESGMPKERFSAEFPKEGPSILRIQQVVRGDSAAYFCASSPSSENQPQHFGDGTRLSIL.

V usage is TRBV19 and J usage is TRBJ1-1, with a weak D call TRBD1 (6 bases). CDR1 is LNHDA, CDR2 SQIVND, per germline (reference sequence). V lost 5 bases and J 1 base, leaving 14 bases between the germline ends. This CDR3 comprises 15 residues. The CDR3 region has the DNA TGTGCCAGTAGTCCCGCCCCGACAGGGAACACTGAAGCTTTCTTT. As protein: CASSPAPTGNTEAFF.

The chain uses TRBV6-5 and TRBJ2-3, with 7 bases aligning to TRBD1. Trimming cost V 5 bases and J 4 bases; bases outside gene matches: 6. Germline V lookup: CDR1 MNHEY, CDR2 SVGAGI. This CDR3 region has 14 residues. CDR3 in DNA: TGTGCCAGCAGTAGACAGGGTCTGGCAGATACGCAGTATTTT. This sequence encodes CASSRQGLADTQYF.

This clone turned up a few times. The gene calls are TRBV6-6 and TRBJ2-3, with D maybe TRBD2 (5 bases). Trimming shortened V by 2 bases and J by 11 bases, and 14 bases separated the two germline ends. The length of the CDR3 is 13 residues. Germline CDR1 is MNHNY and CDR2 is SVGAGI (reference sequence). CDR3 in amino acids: CASSYPEEKGQYF. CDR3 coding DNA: TGTGCCAGCAGTTACCCGGAGGAGAAAGGGCAGTATTTT.

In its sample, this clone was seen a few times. The DNA for the CDR3 is TGTGCCAGCAGCTTGGCGGGGGGTGAGGAGACCCAGTACTTC. It encodes CASSLAGGEETQYF. The chain couples TRBV5-4 to TRBJ2-5, with 7 bases identical to TRBD2. Trimming at V came to 0 bases and at J to 5 bases, leaving 4 bases not matched to a gene. The germline V gene encodes CDR1 SGHNT and CDR2 YYREEE (reference sequence). This CDR3 region has 14 residues.

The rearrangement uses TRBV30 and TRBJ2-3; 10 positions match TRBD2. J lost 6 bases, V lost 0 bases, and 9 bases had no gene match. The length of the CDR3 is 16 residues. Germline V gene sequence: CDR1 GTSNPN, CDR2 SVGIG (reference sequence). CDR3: CAWSVQLAGLGDTQYF. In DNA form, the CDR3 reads TGTGCCTGGAGTGTTCAACTAGCGGGACTAGGGGATACGCAGTATTTT. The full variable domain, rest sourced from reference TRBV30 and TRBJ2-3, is SQTIHQWPATLVQPVGSPLSLECTVEGTSNPNLYWYRQAAGRGLQLLFYSVGIGQISSEVPQNLSASRPQDRQFILSSKKLLLSDSGFYLCAWSVQLAGLGDTQYFGPGTRLTVL.

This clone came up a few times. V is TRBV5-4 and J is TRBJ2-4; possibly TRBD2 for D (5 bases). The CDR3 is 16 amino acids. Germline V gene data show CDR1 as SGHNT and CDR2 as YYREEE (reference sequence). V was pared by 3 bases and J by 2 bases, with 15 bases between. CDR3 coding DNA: TGTGCCAGCAGCTCCGGCGGGCCTGATACCAAAAACATTCAGTACTTC. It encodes CASSSGGPDTKNIQYF.

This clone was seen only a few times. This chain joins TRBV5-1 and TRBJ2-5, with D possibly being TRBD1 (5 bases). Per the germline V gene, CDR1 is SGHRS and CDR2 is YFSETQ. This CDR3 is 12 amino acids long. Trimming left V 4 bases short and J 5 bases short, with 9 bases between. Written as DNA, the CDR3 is TGCGCCAGCAGCGCTGGGGCGGAGACCCAGTACTTC. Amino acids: CASSAGAETQYF.

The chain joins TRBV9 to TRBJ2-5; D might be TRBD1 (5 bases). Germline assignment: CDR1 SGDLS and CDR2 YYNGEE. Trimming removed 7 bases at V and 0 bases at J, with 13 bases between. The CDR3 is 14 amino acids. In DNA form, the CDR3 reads TGTGCCAGCGGATCAACAGGAAACCAAGAGACCCAGTACTTC. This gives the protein CASGSTGNQETQYF.

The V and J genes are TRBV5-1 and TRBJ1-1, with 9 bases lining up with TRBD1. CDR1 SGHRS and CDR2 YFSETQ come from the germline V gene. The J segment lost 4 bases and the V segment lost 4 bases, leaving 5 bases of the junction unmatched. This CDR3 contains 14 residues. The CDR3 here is CASSPGQGSTEAFF. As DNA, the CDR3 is TGCGCCAGCAGCCCAGGACAGGGGAGCACTGAAGCTTTCTTT.